This T cell receptor (beta chain) is from a study of T cell repertoires in cytomegalovirus infection. Study-level points and caveats: HLA-C-restricted, CMV-specific TCR beta clonotypes were dominant ex vivo.

The CDR3 sequence is 16 residues long. V was shortened by 2 bases and J by 2 bases, with 10 bases between the two germline ends. Germline CDR1 reads SGHVS; CDR2 reads FNYEAQ. TCRdb re-called the reads through MiXCR, storing one row per CDR3 protein. The repertoire holds roughly 240,000 distinct CDR3 sequences, with 6.5% as singletons. At least ten counts were recorded for this clonotype. The antigen remains unidentified. This TCR was recovered from a human donor in good health (CMV status not recorded). Some clones in this sample may be carry-over from other donors' samples. The sample was PBMCs. The chain couples TRBV7-6 to TRBJ2-6; perhaps TRBD1 as D (5 bases). The CDR3 reads CASSLQPGPGANVLTF. DNA for the CDR3: TGTGCCAGCAGCTTACAGCCAGGGCCTGGGGCCAACGTCCTGACTTTC.